This TCR beta chain was recovered during a study of spatial heterogeneity in lung cancer. On the study more broadly: A unique TCR and UMI combination showed up more than ten times in raw reads, on average.

The study tagged each TCR cDNA molecule with a unique molecular identifier. TCRdb independently ran MiXCR on the 5' RACE reads; one entry per CDR3 protein. Of 20,000 to 25,000 distinct CDR3 sequences in the sample, around 8.8% were seen once. Findings and limits, study-wide: Counts of expanded intratumoral alpha and beta TCRs tracked tumor mutation counts.

This clonotype was seen repeatedly, ten times or more. The antigen is not known. Noted time point: sample taken at primary tumor resection. Sequencing was performed on whole RNA extracted from tumor and nontumor lung tissue, or from frozen PBMC, and the material was left unsorted. This material consisted of lung tumor tissue, taken at surgery. This receptor was obtained from a male donor with early-stage non-small cell lung cancer.

CDR3 sequence: CASGTLRSANVLTF. DNA of the CDR3: TGTGCCAGCGGGACCCTTAGGTCAGCCAACGTCCTGACTTTC. The chain uses TRBV6-1 and TRBJ2-6; the D gene could be TRBD1 or TRBD2 (5 bases each). The CDR3 loop spans 14 amino acids. From germline, CDR1 is MNHNS and CDR2 SASEGT. V was cut by 8 bases and J by 7 bases, with 15 bases left in between.